This T cell receptor (beta chain) came from a study of a mutant IDH1 vaccine in newly diagnosed glioma. Study outcomes and limitations: In around 93% of patients, immune responses induced by the vaccine occurred.

V was cut by 4 bases and J by 3 bases, with 12 bases left in between. Germline V CDR1 and CDR2: GTSNPN, SVGIG (reference sequence). The CDR3 runs 13 residues. Regarding time point: baseline, week 1 (first vaccination visit). The treatment: pre-vaccination baseline after standard-of-care therapy. Libraries were prepared by immunoSEQ multiplex PCR; TCRdb keeps only in-frame clonotypes and omits some of them. The sample lists about 66,000 clones; approximately 86% were seen once. This clone was observed once. As yet, its antigen is unknown. Sequencing was performed on PBMCs, taken from a glioma patient treated with radiotherapy, temozolomide or both. The chain carries TRBV30 and TRBJ1-1; D might be TRBD1 (5 bases). The receptor was isolated from a man aged 30 to 45 with glioma. CDR3 sequence (DNA): TGTGCCTGGACTTATGGGGGGGACACTGAAGCTTTCTTT. Translated: CAWTYGGDTEAFF.